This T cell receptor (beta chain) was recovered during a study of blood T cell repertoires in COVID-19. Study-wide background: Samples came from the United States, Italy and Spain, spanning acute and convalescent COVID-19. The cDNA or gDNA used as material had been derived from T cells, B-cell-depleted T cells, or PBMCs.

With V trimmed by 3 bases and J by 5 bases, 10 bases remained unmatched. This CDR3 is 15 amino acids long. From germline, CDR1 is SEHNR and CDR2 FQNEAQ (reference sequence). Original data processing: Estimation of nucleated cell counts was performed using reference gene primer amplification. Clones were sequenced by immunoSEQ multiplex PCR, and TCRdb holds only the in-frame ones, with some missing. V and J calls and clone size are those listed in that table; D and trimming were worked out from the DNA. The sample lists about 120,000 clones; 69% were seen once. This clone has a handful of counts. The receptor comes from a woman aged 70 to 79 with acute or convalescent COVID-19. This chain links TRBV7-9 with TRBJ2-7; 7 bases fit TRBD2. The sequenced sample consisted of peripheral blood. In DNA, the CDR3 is TGTGCCAGCAGCTTGAACGGGCGGGAGTTCGACGAGCAGTACTTC. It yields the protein CASSLNGREFDEQYF. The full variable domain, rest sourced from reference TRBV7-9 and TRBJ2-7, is DTGVSQNPRHKITKRGQNVTFRCDPISEHNRLYWYRQTLGQGPEFLTYFQNEAQLEKSRLLSDRFSAERPKGSFSTLEIQRTEQGDSAMYLCASSLNGREFDEQYFGPGTRLTVT.